This T cell receptor (beta chain) was recorded in a study of cytomegalovirus exposure and HLA in healthy donors (dated by TCRdb to about 2017). About the full investigation: An earlier analysis of some 600 of the donors reported approximately 260 Gb of sequence data and around 100 million unique TCR beta sequences obtained from about 170 million T cells. Every repertoire in the discovery cohort had been generated on one and the same sequencing platform. Among some 400 genotyped donors of the cohort, an average of approximately 200,000 unique TCR beta nucleotide sequences was sequenced per donor, of which about 19% were non-productive. Class I and class II HLA loci were covered by the typing at four-digit resolution. In a later genetic analysis, genome-wide SNP genotypes for about three fifths of the roughly 670 donors were used, and that subset was treated as a discovery cohort. Typing coverage varied by locus: roughly 629-640 donors for A, B, C, DRB1 and DQB1; roughly 520 for DQA1; more than 600 for DPA1; around 490 for DPB1. Of the roughly 410 genotyped donors, less than 85% were placed in the genetic ancestry cluster associated with self-reported Caucasian donors. Donor age, sex, ethnicity and CMV serostatus were compiled alongside the repertoire data. An earlier analysis of about 600 of the donors used high-throughput TCR beta sequencing to judge whether each TCR beta V gene segment behaved as functional or pseudogenic. A handful of DR-DQ haplotypes were handled as single units for association and clustering because linkage in the cohort was strong. The study profiled the T cell repertoires of hundreds of subjects by immunosequencing and related them to cytomegalovirus serostatus. In the later analysis, no new phenotypic data were used to find candidate immune exposures; instead, reliance was placed on TCR beta sequences and their occurrence across donors. Roughly 320 gigabases of sequencing data and around 88 million unique TCR sequences made up an early release that covered several hundred HLA-typed donors. High-throughput TCR immunosequencing, statistical association of individual TCRs with disease status, and machine learning were combined to predict cytomegalovirus infection status. The study was designed to test whether signatures of past pathogen exposure could be identified by cataloging public T cell receptors. To study patterns of TCR occurrence, a later analysis re-analyzed previously published TCR beta repertoires from under 750 donors and added high-resolution HLA genotyping. In addition to the first cohort of 666 subjects, a separate validation cohort of some 120 different subjects was used. What the work shows at the level of the full study, not this receptor alone: In a later analysis, the rate of TCR association differed among HLA loci, with DRB1 alleles having the most associated TCRs and HLA-C alleles having the fewest. An association between a missense DCLRE1C variant and V-gene and J-gene trimming of TCR beta chains was found in a later genetic analysis and replicated in an independent cohort. Cytomegalovirus status was reported to be diagnosed by the classifier with high specificity and sensitivity in both the original and validation cohorts. Specific HLA alleles were associated with some 15,000 TCR beta sequences at a false discovery rate of 0.05 in a later analysis. A later genetic analysis reported fewer N-insertions in productive TCRs among donors in an Asian-associated ancestry cluster than the roughly 650-donor mean. The only immune exposure information available for the cohort was CMV serostatus. Because some donors lacked HLA typing at each locus, the association tests relied only on the typed subset. The authors suggested that the approach could potentially be extended to other disease states and immunological phenotypes. A further reported finding was that TCR beta sequences accurately predicted the HLA-A and HLA-B alleles for most subjects in the first cohort. A later analysis found that most CMV-associated TCR beta chains appeared HLA-restricted, with HLA associations seemingly driven largely by CMV exposure. A cluster of highly shared sequence variants was judged likely to represent a technical artifact of the sequencing pipeline. In this cohort, only TCR beta chains were sequenced, and detectable features were limited by the absence of alpha or paired-chain data. Because counts were too low, more than 15 rarely observed V segments, including chromosome 9 orphons, were left out of the earlier analysis of several hundred of the donors. Most TCR sequences were observed very rarely across donors, whereas some public TCRs were present in many individuals. According to a later analysis, parvovirus B19, influenza, CMV and Epstein-Barr virus appeared linked to several top co-occurrence clusters. The study listed 150 to 200 TCR beta chains as associated with cytomegalovirus. The presence/absence analyses assumed that sequencing depth was roughly uniform across donors, and that assumption may not be true. Some IMGT-functional V segments, including TRBV6-2 and TRBV6-3, could not be distinguished by the 87-base-pair reads and were therefore excluded. In an earlier analysis of about 600 of the donors, most TCR beta V segments appeared in productive rearrangements about 87% or about 30% of the time, broadly matching IMGT annotations. When HLA alleles, especially DR and DQ, strongly co-occurred, TCR associations were difficult to assign to individual alleles. Correlated functional status among segregating V segments might be attributable to linkage disequilibrium, but an unknown experimental factor could not be ruled out. A few of the identified cytomegalovirus-associated TCR beta chains were confirmed in vitro to be specific for cytomegalovirus antigens. In a later analysis, HLA-associated TCR beta chains showed more clonal expansion and lower generation probabilities than non-associated chains that were equally common.

To prepare the library, the immunoSEQ multiplex PCR assay was applied. For the multiplex PCR, a mixture combining 60 forward primers for TCR Vbeta segments and 13 reverse primers for TCR Jbeta segments was used. A multiplex PCR assay on genomic DNA amplified the CDR3 region of rearranged TCR beta genes. The Illumina HiSeq System was used to sequence the amplified TCR beta libraries as 87-base-pair reads. As for the authors' bioinformatics: A later analysis counted about 82 million unique TCR beta chains across the 550 to 700 repertoires, and around 9.9 million of these chains were shared by at least two donors. Raw reads were error-corrected and collapsed into unique sequences by a nearest-neighbor algorithm in which closely related sequences were merged to remove PCR and sequencing errors. CDR3 sequences were aligned to IMGT reference sequences to assign V, D and J gene segments. For a sequence to be retained, a match of at least six nucleotides to both a V gene segment and a J gene segment was required. Rearrangements were called productive when the CDR3 lacked stop codons and stayed in frame with V and J; all others were non-productive. Following IMGT convention, CDR3 was defined as the stretch from the second conserved V-encoded cysteine to the conserved J-encoded phenylalanine. The earlier analysis of about 590 of the donors excluded sequences that lacked an unambiguous match to a single V gene segment. In an earlier analysis of approximately 500 of the donors, a V segment was called functional when productive rearrangements were above 56.7%, and segregating when the standard deviation between donors exceeded 5%. A statistical classification framework was built to diagnose cytomegalovirus status from the catalog of TCR beta chain sequences. A later analysis assigned V and J genes by comparing TCR nucleotide sequences with IMGT/GENE-DB human TR gene sequences. In a later analysis, CDR3 sequences and most-parsimonious VDJ recombination scenarios were assigned using the TCRdist pipeline. A later analysis defined each TCR beta chain by its CDR3 amino acid sequence plus V-gene family, and excluded reads lacking a unique V-gene family. To address suspected cross-contamination and a sequencing artifact, a later analysis removed approximately 590 highly shared, low-generation-probability nucleotide sequences. In a later analysis, a clonal expansion index was calculated for each public chain from normalized within-repertoire ranks of inferred template counts. A later analysis computed generation probabilities with a VDJ recombination model fitted to out-of-frame rearrangements, and checked the results against IGoR. In a later analysis, hypergeometric tests were used to score TCR-TCR, TCR-HLA and TCR-CMV co-occurrence, with a repertoire-size bias correction applied to TCR pairs. To estimate false discovery rates, a later analysis permuted the HLA or CMV assignments 20 times. In a later analysis, co-occurring TCRs were grouped using DBSCAN, and TCRdist sequence similarity was added for clustering within HLA-allele-positive subsets. Repertoires with fewer than 30,000 or more than 120,000 public chains, plus five repertoires with anomalous nucleotide sharing, were excluded from co-occurrence clustering. The source is immuneACCESS, and TCRdb retained only in-frame sequences with V and J called. Part of the clones is not carried over; for the studies checked, unresolved V genes explain less than half of this, and the remainder is unexplained. That table furnishes V, J and clone size, whereas the DNA furnished D and trimming. Counted in this sample were some 140,000 clones; more than 60% of them appeared once. The ten biggest clones cover around 3.6% of the sample.

This clone was seen only a few times. Its antigen is currently not known. No base qualities exist here, and no much larger clone lies one base off it. The cohort was made up of approximately 700 healthy bone marrow donors. Cohort members were all nominally healthy when sampled, although unrecorded immune exposures were likely present. The donor tested CMV seronegative and was one of the 352 seronegative cohort members. Each donor provided a peripheral blood sample, and peripheral blood mononuclear cells were used for TCR beta sequencing. Genomic DNA was extracted from the blood cell samples with the Qiagen DNeasy Blood Extraction Kit. The CDR3, cysteine through phenylalanine, is 18 amino acids long. Only the CDR3 part of the read is kept: 54 bases, read in frame from the first base. The germline V and J ends show losses of 4 bases and 2 bases respectively, and no gene match explains 15 bases of the junction. CDR1 and CDR2 are read off the germline V gene as SGHNT and YENEEA.

The sequencing input was PBMCs. The V and J segments used are TRBV11-3 and TRBJ2-7; TRBD2 fits 9 bases in the junction. The receptor was isolated from a woman aged 40 to 50 in good health and CMV-seronegative. The encoded CDR3 is CASSSWGRTSEGTYEQYF. The nucleotide sequence is given as TGTGCCAGCAGCTCTTGGGGACGGACTAGCGAGGGGACCTACGAGCAGTACTTC. The CDR3, completed at both ends by the reference TRBV11-3 and TRBJ2-7 genes, gives the full variable domain EAGVVQSPRYKIIEKKQPVAFWCNPISGHNTLYWYLQNLGQGPELLIRYENEEAVDDSQLPKDRFSAERLKGVDSTLKIQPAELGDSAVYLCASSSWGRTSEGTYEQYFGPGTRLTVT.